This T cell receptor (beta chain) was sequenced during a study of T cells in Graves' hyperthyroidism and ophthalmopathy. The CDR3 is made up of 11 amino acids. Per the germline V gene, CDR1 is DFQATT and CDR2 is SNEGSKA (reference sequence). With 5 bases removed from V and 1 base from J, the gap between germline ends came to 6 bases. Template material for amplifying TCR beta CDR3 regions consisted of RNA transcripts. A set of HTBI primers served as the primers for a first-round RT-PCR of the TCR CDR3. TCRdb called the multiplex PCR reads again in MiXCR, with one record for every CDR3 protein. The profile shows hundreds of thousands of distinct CDR3 sequences, around 20% of them singletons.

Sequencing was done on a sample of blood. This TCR was sampled from a man aged 25 to 45 with Graves' ophthalmopathy. V and J are TRBV20-1 and TRBJ2-7; no clear D. Written as DNA, the CDR3 is TGCAGTGCTGGCCCATCCTACGAGCAGTACTTC. It is translated as CSAGPSYEQYF.